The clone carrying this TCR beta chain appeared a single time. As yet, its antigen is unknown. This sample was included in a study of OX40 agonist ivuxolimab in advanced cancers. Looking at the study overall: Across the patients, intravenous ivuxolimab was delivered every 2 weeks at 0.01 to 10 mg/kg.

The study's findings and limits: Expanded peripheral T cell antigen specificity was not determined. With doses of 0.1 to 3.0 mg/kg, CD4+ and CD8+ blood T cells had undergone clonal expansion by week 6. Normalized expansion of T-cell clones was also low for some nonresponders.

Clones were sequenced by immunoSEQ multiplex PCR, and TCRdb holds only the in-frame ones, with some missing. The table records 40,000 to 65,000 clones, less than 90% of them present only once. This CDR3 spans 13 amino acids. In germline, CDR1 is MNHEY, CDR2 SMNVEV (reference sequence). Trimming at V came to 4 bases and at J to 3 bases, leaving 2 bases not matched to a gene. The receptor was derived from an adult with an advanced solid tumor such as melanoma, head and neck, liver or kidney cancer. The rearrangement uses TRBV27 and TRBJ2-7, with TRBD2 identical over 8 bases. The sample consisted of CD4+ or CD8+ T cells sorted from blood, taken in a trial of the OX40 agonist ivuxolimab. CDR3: CASSSGLGYEQYF. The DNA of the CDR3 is TGTGCCAGCAGTTCGGGACTAGGCTACGAGCAGTACTTC.